Described below is a single TCR beta chain sequence and its context. Its target is not known. These data come from a study of long-term antiretroviral therapy in people with HIV. The CDR3 has 15 residues. V was shortened by 2 bases and J by 0 bases, with 8 bases between the two germline ends. Germline CDR1 reads MNHNS; CDR2 reads SASEGT. Points from the study as a whole: Before ART, certain clones expanded, and these dominated the repertoire at all time points.

An immunoSEQ assay, version v3.0, was performed at survey level. Data came from immunoSEQ multiplex PCR; TCRdb stores just in-frame clones and leaves some out. The sample records 16,000 or so clones, around 83% being singletons. The TCR originated in a middle-aged woman with HIV. Sequencing used unsorted PBMCs, obtained 0.5 years after starting antiretroviral therapy. The chain recombines TRBV6-1 with TRBJ1-3; D gene unclear. The DNA for the CDR3 is TGTGCCAGCAGTGAAACTTCGAGCTCTGGAAACACCATATATTTT. Residues: CASSETSSSGNTIYF.